The 8 T cell receptor beta chains given below trace back to one sample, sequenced in a study of PD-1 blockade in classical Hodgkin lymphoma. Each and every patient relapsed after autologous stem cell transplantation, and patients got differing brentuximab vedotin exposure. Produced via immunoSEQ multiplex PCR; TCRdb's table is partial and in-frame only. The sample shows about 97,000 clones, approximately 88% of them seen only once. Material: peripheral blood mononuclear cells (PBMCs), obtained at baseline. All receptors derive from a human donor with classical Hodgkin lymphoma.

There are a few counts of this clone. The V call is TRBV5-5, the J call TRBJ1-2; 11 bases line up with TRBD1. The CDR3 extends over 15 amino acids. Germline assignment: CDR1 SGHKS and CDR2 YYEKEE (reference sequence). V was pared by 4 bases and J by 8 bases, with 10 bases of the junction left unmatched. The CDR3 sequence: CASSPLGQGAGGYTF. CDR3 coding DNA: TGTGCCAGCAGCCCACTCGGACAGGGGGCTGGAGGCTACACCTTC.

This chain connects TRBV19 to TRBJ1-5, with D tentatively TRBD1 (5 bases). Germline loops: CDR1 LNHDA, CDR2 SQIVND (reference sequence). There are 13 residues in the CDR3. The V and J ends lost 10 bases and 2 bases respectively, with 12 bases between them. The CDR3 spells CATTWGRNQPQHF. The DNA for the CDR3 is TGTGCCACTACGTGGGGACGCAATCAGCCCCAGCATTTT.

V usage is TRBV30 and J usage is TRBJ2-5; 11 nucleotides align to TRBD2. The junction had 1 base not matched to a gene; V was cut back by 0 bases and J by 1 base. Germline V gene sequence: CDR1 GTSNPN, CDR2 SVGIG (reference sequence). The CDR3 is 15 residues long. Here the CDR3 reads CAWSVLAGAQETQYF. For the CDR3, the DNA is TGTGCCTGGAGTGTACTAGCGGGGGCCCAAGAGACCCAGTACTTC.

This clone was counted many times. The V call is TRBV18, the J call TRBJ2-7, with no clear D. Germline V CDR1 and CDR2: KGHSH, LQKENI. The CDR3 consists of 11 residues. Trimming pared 4 bases from V and 0 bases from J, leaving 1 base between. The DNA of the CDR3 is TGTGCCAGCTCACTCTCCTACGAGCAGTACTTC. Protein sequence: CASSLSYEQYF.

The chain is built from TRBV19 and TRBJ2-3, with D uncertain. The germline V and J ends were trimmed by 4 bases and 6 bases, with 11 bases remaining between them. Germline CDR1 and CDR2: LNHDA and SQIVND (reference sequence). The CDR3 consists of 13 residues. The CDR3 region is CASSTWSGDTQYF. CDR3 nucleotide sequence: TGTGCCAGTAGTACCTGGAGTGGGGATACGCAGTATTTT.

This chain connects TRBV7-8 to TRBJ1-2; D may be TRBD1 (5 bases). This CDR3 is built from 15 residues. V lost 5 bases and J lost 3, with 16 bases in between. Germline CDR1 SGHVS, CDR2 FQNEAQ. The DNA for the CDR3 is TGTGCCAGCAGCATGGGGACCGGTCAATACTATGGCTACACCTTC. As protein: CASSMGTGQYYGYTF.

The V gene is TRBV4-2, the J gene TRBJ1-1, with D possibly matching TRBD1 (5 bases). The germline V gene has CDR1 LGHNA and CDR2 YNFKEQ. This CDR3 has 18 residues. Between the trimmed V and J ends, which lost 0 bases and 1 base, there was a span of 18 bases. The chain's CDR3 is CASSQDGQWGAWNTEAFF. The CDR3 region has the DNA TGTGCCAGCAGCCAAGATGGGCAGTGGGGCGCGTGGAACACTGAAGCTTTCTTT.

This clone was detected only once. The chain employs TRBV6-4 and TRBJ1-1; D gene uncertain. This CDR3 has 13 residues. Germline V gene sequence: CDR1 MRHNA, CDR2 SNTAGT. V was pared by 3 bases and J by 1 base, with 6 bases between. DNA for the CDR3: TGTGCCAGCAGTGAATCCCAGAACACTGAAGCTTTCTTT. Its protein product is CASSESQNTEAFF.